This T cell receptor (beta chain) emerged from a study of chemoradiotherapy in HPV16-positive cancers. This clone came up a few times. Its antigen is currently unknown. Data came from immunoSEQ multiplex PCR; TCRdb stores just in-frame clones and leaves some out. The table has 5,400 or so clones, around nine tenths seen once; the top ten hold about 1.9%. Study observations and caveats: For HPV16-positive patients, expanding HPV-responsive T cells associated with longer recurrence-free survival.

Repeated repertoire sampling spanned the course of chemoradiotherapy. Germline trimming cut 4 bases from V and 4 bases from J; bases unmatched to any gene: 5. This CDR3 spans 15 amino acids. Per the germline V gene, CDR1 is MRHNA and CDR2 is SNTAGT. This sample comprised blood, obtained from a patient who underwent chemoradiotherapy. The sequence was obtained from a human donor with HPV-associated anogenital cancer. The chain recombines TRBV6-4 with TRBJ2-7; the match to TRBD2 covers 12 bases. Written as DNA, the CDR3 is TGTGCCAGCAGTGTAGAGACTAGCGGGAGTTACGAGCAGTACTTC. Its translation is CASSVETSGSYEQYF.